This T cell receptor beta chain was captured by sequencing in a study of blood T cell repertoires in COVID-19. Study in general: T cells, B-cell-depleted T cells, or PBMCs provided the cDNA or gDNA that served as material.

Data came from immunoSEQ multiplex PCR; TCRdb stores just in-frame clones and leaves some out. The sample consists of approximately 300,000 clones, under 90% of them appearing once. With 4 bases clipped from V and 4 bases from J, the junction kept 3 bases outside the gene matches. The CDR3 sequence is 14 residues long. Germline CDR1 is SGHRS and CDR2 is YFSETQ. Recovered Cohort 3 donors showed two negative PCRs, clearance, or symptom resolution. A note on this clone: This sample includes further DNA sequences coding for the same CDR3.

The genes are TRBV5-1 and TRBJ1-3; 9 nucleotides align to TRBD1. Sequences were obtained from PBMCs or T cells enriched from blood (not recorded which). The receptor's source is a woman under 30 who had recovered from COVID-19. The CDR3 reads CASSPGTGGNTIYF. The CDR3 nucleotides are TGCGCCAGCAGCCCGGGGACAGGGGGAAACACCATATATTTT.